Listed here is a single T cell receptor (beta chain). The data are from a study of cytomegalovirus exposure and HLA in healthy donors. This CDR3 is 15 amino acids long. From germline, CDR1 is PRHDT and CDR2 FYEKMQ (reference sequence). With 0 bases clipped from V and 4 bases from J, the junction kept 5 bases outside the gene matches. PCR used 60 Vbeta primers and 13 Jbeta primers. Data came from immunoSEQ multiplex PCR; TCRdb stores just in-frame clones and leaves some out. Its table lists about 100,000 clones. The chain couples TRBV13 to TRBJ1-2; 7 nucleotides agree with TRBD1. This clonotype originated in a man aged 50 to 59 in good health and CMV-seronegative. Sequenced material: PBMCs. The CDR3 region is CASSLGQGNSYGYTF. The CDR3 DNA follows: TGTGCCAGCAGCTTAGGACAGGGGAATTCCTATGGCTACACCTTC.